These 9 T cell receptor beta chains were all obtained from the same sample, sequenced in a study of T cell responses to AZD1222 COVID-19 vaccine. Clones were read by immunoSEQ multiplex PCR, and TCRdb kept only the in-frame ones, dropping some. Here the sample spans over 85,000 clones, approximately 94% being singletons. Sequenced material: peripheral blood, taken 28 days after the second AZD1222 dose. These receptors were taken from an adult who received the AZD1222 COVID-19 vaccine.

The V call is TRBV12-2, the J call TRBJ2-7; the table names TRBD1, a call not compared with the DNA. TRBV12-2 represents a pseudogene. The CDR3 totals 12 residues. CDR3 nucleotide sequence: TGTGCAAGTCGCTTAGAAAGCAATAGGGGATTCTTC. Protein product: CASRLESNRGFF.

The chain employs TRBV19 and TRBJ2-1; D not certain. V was shortened by 8 bases and J by 7 bases, with 18 bases between the two germline ends. Germline assignment: CDR1 LNHDA and CDR2 SQIVND (reference sequence). This CDR3 region has 14 residues. The CDR3 coding sequence is TGTGCCAGTTCGCCAGAGAGGTTAGTAAATGAGCAGTTCTTC. It encodes CASSPERLVNEQFF.

The chain joins TRBV6-5 to TRBJ1-5; TRBD1 matches 7 bases. Germline assignment: CDR1 MNHEY and CDR2 SVGAGI. V lost 8 bases and J lost 6; bases outside the gene matches: 7. The CDR3 length is 13 residues. Here the CDR3 DNA reads TGTGCCAGCTGGACAGGAGGGGGTCAGCCCCAGCATTTT. Protein sequence: CASWTGGGQPQHF.

J is TRBJ1-1 and V is TRBV12-3 or TRBV12-4; unclear D gene. This CDR3 is built from 11 residues. Deletions cut 4 bases from V and 8 bases from J, with 8 bases between. The CDR3 DNA is TGTGCCAGCAGTTCAGGATGGGAAGCTTTCTTT. It is translated as CASSSGWEAFF.

Only a few counts were recorded for this clone. The rearrangement links TRBV6-6 to TRBJ2-2; the match to TRBD2 covers 13 bases. Germline CDR1 is MNHNY and CDR2 is SVGAGI (reference sequence). The CDR3 has 17 residues. Trimming removed 5 bases from V and 2 bases from J; junction bases left unmatched: 5. CDR3 bases: TGTGCCAGCAGTCTTACTAGCGGGGGGGCAAACACCGGGGAGCTGTTTTTT. Translated, it gives CASSLTSGGANTGELFF.

Only one count was recorded for this clone. The chain combines TRBV29-1 with TRBJ1-2; D gene ambiguous. V was trimmed by 0 bases and J by 7 bases, leaving 3 bases between them. CDR1 and CDR2 (germline): SQVTM, ANQGSEA. The CDR3 loop spans 10 amino acids. CDR3 DNA: TGCAGCGTTGAAGAGGGTGGCTACACCTTC. Amino acids: CSVEEGGYTF.

This clone was seen only a few times. The chain links TRBV7-6 to TRBJ1-1; 9 nucleotides line up with TRBD1. The V and J ends lost 0 bases and 3 bases, in that order; junction bases with no gene match: 8. Germline V gives CDR1 SGHVS, CDR2 FNYEAQ. The CDR3 runs 17 residues. CDR3 coding DNA: TGTGCCAGCAGCTTAGCCCCGGGACAGGGAAGAGACACTGAAGCTTTCTTT. This gives the protein CASSLAPGQGRDTEAFF.

The chain carries TRBV5-8 and TRBJ1-1; TRBD1 is a possible D gene (5 bases). CDR3 length: 15 residues. V gave up 4 bases and J gave up 2 bases, with 15 bases separating them. Germline V gene lookup returns CDR1 SGHTS and CDR2 YDEGEE. CDR3 nucleotides: TGTGCCAGCAGCCCCACAGCGGGGGGAAACACTGAAGCTTTCTTT. Residues: CASSPTAGGNTEAFF.

This chain joins TRBV19 and TRBJ2-2; 10 nucleotides match TRBD1. Germline loops: CDR1 LNHDA, CDR2 SQIVND (reference sequence). The CDR3 totals 16 residues. J was trimmed by 3 bases and V by 6 bases; bases with no gene match: 7. CDR3 sequence reads: CASRDRGREHTGELFF. Here the CDR3 DNA reads TGTGCCAGTAGGGACAGGGGGAGGGAACACACCGGGGAGCTGTTTTTT.